The 2 T cell receptor beta chains below come from one sample, sequenced in a study of blood T cells in healthy people across ages. PCR was performed a second time for roughly 7 to 11 cycles using a sample-barcoded 5' primer and a J-beta primer mix. TCRdb re-called the 5' RACE reads with MiXCR, one entry per CDR3 protein. The sample carries over 300,000 distinct CDR3 sequences, 45% to 60% recorded once. The sample consisted of blood. These receptors came from a man aged 55-75 years in good health.

The chain carries TRBV7-2 and TRBJ2-1; weak D call: TRBD2 (6 bases). This CDR3 has 15 residues. V gave up 1 base and J gave up 5 bases, with 12 bases separating them. Per germline, CDR1 SGHTA and CDR2 FQGNSA. CDR3 sequence: CASSLGGEYDNEQFF. The CDR3 region has the DNA TGTGCCAGCAGCTTAGGGGGGGAGTATGACAATGAGCAGTTCTTC. Filled out from reference TRBV7-2 and TRBJ2-1, the complete variable domain reads GAGVSQSPSNKVTEKGKDVELRCDPISGHTALYWYRQSLGQGLEFLIYFQGNSAPDKSGLPSDRFSAERTGGSVSTLTIQRTQQEDSAVYLCASSLGGEYDNEQFFGPGTRLTVL.

Points on this clonotype: This may be a read error, as it is one base from a much larger clone. This chain uses TRBV4-2 with TRBJ1-2, with no clear D. The germline V gene has CDR1 LGHNA and CDR2 YNFKEQ. The CDR3 is made up of 14 amino acids. The CDR3 DNA sequence: TGTGCCAGCAGCCAGGGAGGAGCTAACTATGGCTACATCTTC. Its translation: CASSQGGANYGYIF.